This T cell receptor (beta chain) was captured in a study of neurological immune-mediated disorders. The controls, all healthy individuals, were blood bank volunteers in Maryland, USA. Trimming stripped 6 bases from V and 2 bases from J, with 16 bases between. CDR3 length: 16 amino acids. The V gene's germline CDR1 is MNHNS and CDR2 SASEGT. This clonotype showed up many times. TCRdb fed the 5' RACE reads into MiXCR, producing one record per CDR3 protein. The sample has tens of thousands of distinct CDR3 sequences; roughly 6.3% are singletons. Sequencing used PBMCs. V is TRBV6-1 and J is TRBJ2-2; tentatively, D is TRBD1 (5 bases). The sequence derives from a middle-aged woman in good health. The CDR3 nucleotides read TGTGCCAGCAGCGCCTTGGGGCTCCCTAACACCGGGGAGCTGTTTTTT. This sequence encodes CASSALGLPNTGELFF.